Listed below are T cell receptor beta chains from one sample, sequenced in a study of T cell repertoires in cytomegalovirus infection. TCRdb reanalysed the reads using MiXCR and keeps one entry per CDR3 protein. The sample lists approximately 730,000 distinct CDR3 sequences, roughly 30% occurring once. The antigens for these receptors are not known. The specimen was cultured PBMCs, collected from culture after CMV antigen stimulation. These receptors were collected from a human donor in good health (CMV status not recorded). Some clones in this sample may be carry-over from other donors' samples. Both conserved end residues are part of each CDR3. D genes are given only for firm matches. Expanded clones are given a class, and other clones once, few, many or no size at all.

clone size: few
D gene: .
V gene: TRBV30
J gene: TRBJ1-2
CDR3 DNA: TGTGCCTGGAGTGTAGGGCACAGAAGGCTCAACTATGGCTACACCTTC
CDR3 protein: CAWSVGHRRLNYGYTF

clone size: .
D gene: .
V gene: TRBV10-3
J gene: TRBJ1-6
CDR3 DNA: TGTGCCATCAGTGACAAGTATACAACAGGAGAAGGGTTCCACTTT
CDR3 protein: CAISDKYTTGEGFHF

clone size: .
D gene: .
V gene: TRBV29-1
J gene: TRBJ1-5
CDR3 DNA: TGCAGCGTTGGAGAAGGAAATCAGCCCCAGCATTTT
CDR3 protein: CSVGEGNQPQHF

clone size: few
D gene: TRBD1
V gene: TRBV20-1
J gene: TRBJ1-4
CDR3 DNA: TGCAGTGCCACCTCCGGGACAGGTAGTGAAAAACTGTTTTTT
CDR3 protein: CSATSGTGSEKLFF

clone size: few
D gene: .
V gene: TRBV6-6
J gene: TRBJ2-7
CDR3 DNA: TGTGCCAGCAGGCAAACGGGCCTCAAGGGAAGGGAGCAGTACTTC
CDR3 protein: CASRQTGLKGREQYF

clone size: few
D gene: TRBD1
V gene: TRBV12-3/TRBV12-4
J gene: TRBJ1-2
CDR3 DNA: TGTGCCAGCAGTCTCACAGGGGAAGGAAACTATGGCTACACCTTC
CDR3 protein: CASSLTGEGNYGYTF

clone size: .
D gene: TRBD2
V gene: TRBV7-9
J gene: TRBJ2-5
CDR3 DNA: TGTGCCAGCAGCTTACGTCGACTAGCGGGAATCGAGACCCAGTACTTC
CDR3 protein: CASSLRRLAGIETQYF

clone size: .
D gene: TRBD2
V gene: TRBV7-8
J gene: TRBJ2-3
CDR3 DNA: TGTGCCAGCAGCACGCGGGGACTAGAGGAAGATACGCAGTATTTT
CDR3 protein: CASSTRGLEEDTQYF

clone size: .
D gene: .
V gene: TRBV7-9
J gene: TRBJ2-7
CDR3 DNA: TGTGCCAGCAGCTTAGCGTTACGCGGGCACGAGCAGTACTTC
CDR3 protein: CASSLALRGHEQYF

clone size: .
D gene: .
V gene: TRBV12-3/TRBV12-4
J gene: TRBJ2-2
CDR3 DNA: TGTGCCAGCACAGCGAGAGTAGCGGCGAACACCGGGGAGCTGTTTTTT
CDR3 protein: CASTARVAANTGELFF

clone size: .
D gene: .
V gene: TRBV27
J gene: TRBJ2-7
CDR3 DNA: TGTGCCAGCAGTCGACCAGGGATCCGAGTCTACGAGCAGTACTTC
CDR3 protein: CASSRPGIRVYEQYF

clone size: few
D gene: .
V gene: TRBV4-1
J gene: TRBJ2-5
CDR3 DNA: TGCGCCAGCAGCCTCCATTGGGAGTTGGAGACCCAGTACTTC
CDR3 protein: CASSLHWELETQYF

clone size: many
D gene: .
V gene: TRBV6-2/TRBV6-3
J gene: TRBJ1-4
CDR3 DNA: TGTGCCAGCAGTTACCCAACAGGACGCGCGACTAATGAAAAACTGTTTTTT
CDR3 protein: CASSYPTGRATNEKLFF

clone size: few
D gene: TRBD2
V gene: TRBV6-6
J gene: TRBJ2-3
CDR3 DNA: TGTGCCAGCAGTTACGAAGGGACTAGCGGAACTCCAGATACGCAGTATTTT
CDR3 protein: CASSYEGTSGTPDTQYF

clone size: many
D gene: .
V gene: TRBV7-7
J gene: TRBJ2-5
CDR3 DNA: TGTGCCAGCAGCAGGGGTCCGGGCGAGACCCAGTACTTC
CDR3 protein: CASSRGPGETQYF

clone size: .
D gene: .
V gene: TRBV4-1
J gene: TRBJ2-3
CDR3 DNA: TGCGCCAGCAGCCCAAGCGCGGGGAGACCTCCCACAGATACGCAGTATTTT
CDR3 protein: CASSPSAGRPPTDTQYF

clone size: many
D gene: .
V gene: TRBV7-2
J gene: TRBJ2-3
CDR3 DNA: TGTGCCAGCAGCCTTGGTAGCGGTACCACAGATACGCAGTATTTT
CDR3 protein: CASSLGSGTTDTQYF

clone size: .
D gene: .
V gene: TRBV27
J gene: TRBJ1-1
CDR3 DNA: TGTGCCAGCAGTTTGAGTGGGCGGGGGTACACTGAAGCTTTCTTT
CDR3 protein: CASSLSGRGYTEAFF

clone size: .
D gene: .
V gene: TRBV25-1
J gene: TRBJ2-5
CDR3 DNA: TGTGCCAGCAGTGATTCCGGGACACAAGAGACCCAGTACTTC
CDR3 protein: CASSDSGTQETQYF

clone size: many
D gene: .
V gene: TRBV19
J gene: TRBJ1-5
CDR3 DNA: TGTGCCAGTAGTATTAACCGAAGGGAGGGCAATCAGCCCCAGCATTTT
CDR3 protein: CASSINRREGNQPQHF

clone size: .
D gene: .
V gene: TRBV6-1
J gene: TRBJ2-7
CDR3 DNA: TGTGCCAGCAGTGAAGCAGGAGGGGCCTTCTACGAGCAGTACTTC
CDR3 protein: CASSEAGGAFYEQYF

clone size: few
D gene: .
V gene: TRBV5-6
J gene: TRBJ2-5
CDR3 DNA: TGTGCCAGCAGCTCTTCCCCAGCCCAAGAGACCCAGTACTTC
CDR3 protein: CASSSSPAQETQYF

clone size: many
D gene: TRBD1
V gene: TRBV7-2
J gene: TRBJ2-2
CDR3 DNA: TGTGCCAGCAGCTCGGACAGGGGTGAAACCGGGGAGCTGTTTTTT
CDR3 protein: CASSSDRGETGELFF

clone size: .
D gene: .
V gene: TRBV2
J gene: TRBJ1-5
CDR3 DNA: TGTGCCAGCAGTGACGGAGGGACCCAGCCCCAGCATTTT
CDR3 protein: CASSDGGTQPQHF

clone size: .
D gene: .
V gene: TRBV7-8
J gene: TRBJ2-5
CDR3 DNA: TGTGCCAGCAGCAGGGACCTGGGAGGCCAAGAGACCCAGTACTTC
CDR3 protein: CASSRDLGGQETQYF

clone size: few
D gene: TRBD2
V gene: TRBV15
J gene: TRBJ2-1
CDR3 DNA: TGTGCCACCAGCAGAGACAGGACTAGTCTTAATGAGCAGTTCTTC
CDR3 protein: CATSRDRTSLNEQFF

clone size: few
D gene: .
V gene: TRBV7-8
J gene: TRBJ1-2
CDR3 DNA: TGTGCCAGCAGCTTACTTGAAAGGGTGGACTATGGCTACACCTTC
CDR3 protein: CASSLLERVDYGYTF

clone size: few
D gene: TRBD1
V gene: TRBV20-1
J gene: TRBJ2-1
CDR3 DNA: TGCAGTGCTTCAAACCCGGGACAGGGGGCTTACAATGAGCAGTTCTTC
CDR3 protein: CSASNPGQGAYNEQFF

clone size: many
D gene: .
V gene: TRBV7-2
J gene: TRBJ1-6
CDR3 DNA: TGTGCCAGCAGCCCCTGGGCCGCAGAGGGTTCACCCCTCCACTTT
CDR3 protein: CASSPWAAEGSPLHF

clone size: many
D gene: .
V gene: TRBV7-9
J gene: TRBJ1-1
CDR3 DNA: TGTGCCAGCAGCCAGGGACTGAGCATGAACACTGAAGCTTTCTTT
CDR3 protein: CASSQGLSMNTEAFF

clone size: few
D gene: TRBD2
V gene: TRBV11-3
J gene: TRBJ2-1
CDR3 DNA: TGTGCCAGCAGCGGACGACAGCCGGGACTAGCGGGGGGTTACAATGAGCAGTTCTTC
CDR3 protein: CASSGRQPGLAGGYNEQFF

clone size: few
D gene: .
V gene: TRBV11-2
J gene: TRBJ2-6
CDR3 DNA: TGTGCCAGCAGCTTAGATCCCTGGAGCTCTGGGGCCAACGTCCTGACTTTC
CDR3 protein: CASSLDPWSSGANVLTF

clone size: few
D gene: TRBD2
V gene: TRBV6-2/TRBV6-3
J gene: TRBJ2-1
CDR3 DNA: TGTGCCAGCAGTCCGACTAGCGGGAGGGCCGGAGAGCAGTTCTTC
CDR3 protein: CASSPTSGRAGEQFF

clone size: few
D gene: .
V gene: TRBV4-3
J gene: TRBJ1-4
CDR3 DNA: TGCGCCAGCAGCCAAGTTTGGGACAAAGGCGAAAAACTGTTTTTT
CDR3 protein: CASSQVWDKGEKLFF

clone size: .
D gene: .
V gene: TRBV12-3/TRBV12-4
J gene: TRBJ1-5
CDR3 DNA: TGTGCCAGCAGGGACAGTGGGCAGCCCCAGCATTTT
CDR3 protein: CASRDSGQPQHF

clone size: many
D gene: TRBD1
V gene: TRBV7-2
J gene: TRBJ1-5
CDR3 DNA: TGTGCCAGCAGCTTACGATTTGGGCAGGGGGATCAGCCCCAGCATTTT
CDR3 protein: CASSLRFGQGDQPQHF

clone size: .
D gene: .
V gene: TRBV28
J gene: TRBJ1-1
CDR3 DNA: TGTGCCAGCACCCCGGGGGGGAGAAACACTGAAGCTTTCTTT
CDR3 protein: CASTPGGRNTEAFF

clone size: many
D gene: .
V gene: TRBV7-2
J gene: TRBJ1-2
CDR3 DNA: TGTGCCAGCAGCCTAGACCCGAACTATGGCTACACCTTC
CDR3 protein: CASSLDPNYGYTF

clone size: .
D gene: TRBD2
V gene: TRBV19
J gene: TRBJ2-1
CDR3 DNA: TGTGCCAGTAGTGACCGCGGGAGGACTGTCAATGAGCAGTTCTTC
CDR3 protein: CASSDRGRTVNEQFF

clone size: .
D gene: .
V gene: TRBV20-1
J gene: TRBJ1-6
CDR3 DNA: TGCAGTGTCAAGGCCGCTGGGTATAATTCACCCCTCCACTTT
CDR3 protein: CSVKAAGYNSPLHF

clone size: .
D gene: .
V gene: TRBV6-1
J gene: TRBJ1-5
CDR3 DNA: TGTGCCAGCAGACAGGAACAAGGGAGCAATCAGCCCCAGCATTTT
CDR3 protein: CASRQEQGSNQPQHF

clone size: .
D gene: TRBD2
V gene: TRBV20-1
J gene: TRBJ2-1
CDR3 DNA: TGCAGTGCTGCCGACGGGGGGGCCAGATTCGATGAGCAGTTCTTC
CDR3 protein: CSAADGGARFDEQFF

clone size: many
D gene: .
V gene: TRBV7-2
J gene: TRBJ1-1
CDR3 DNA: TGTGCCAGCAGCTTAGCTACTGACGCGTTTCAAGCTTTCTTT
CDR3 protein: CASSLATDAFQAFF

clone size: few
D gene: .
V gene: TRBV12-3/TRBV12-4
J gene: TRBJ1-1
CDR3 DNA: TGTGCCAGCAGTTTTTTCCGGGGAGCTTTCTTT
CDR3 protein: CASSFFRGAFF

clone size: .
D gene: .
V gene: TRBV20-1
J gene: TRBJ2-1
CDR3 DNA: TGCAGTGCACCTCGGGCCGCGGACTATGACAATGAGCAGTTCTTC
CDR3 protein: CSAPRAADYDNEQFF

clone size: few
D gene: .
V gene: TRBV7-8
J gene: TRBJ2-1
CDR3 DNA: TGTGCCAGCAGCTACTCACAGGGTTGGTTGTACAATGAGCAGTTCTTC
CDR3 protein: CASSYSQGWLYNEQFF